This is a list of T cell receptor beta chains from one sample in a study of cytomegalovirus exposure and HLA in healthy donors. The repertoire was sequenced with immunoSEQ multiplex PCR; TCRdb's copy has only in-frame clones and lacks some. In all, the sample yields about 34,000 clones. Input material: PBMCs. All receptors come from a human donor in good health. CDR3s include the opening cysteine and the closing phenylalanine or tryptophan. The D gene is left open where the match is weak.

D	V	J	CDR3	DNA
TRBD1	TRBV28	TRBJ1-2	CASTRTGTGYTF	TGTGCCAGCACCCGGACAGGGACTGGCTACACCTTC
TRBD1	TRBV7-6	TRBJ1-6	CASSLAGGDRSNSPLHF	TGTGCCAGCAGCTTAGCGGGGGGGGACAGGTCTAATTCACCCCTCCACTTT
TRBD1	TRBV5-1	TRBJ2-7	CASSVGQNYEQYF	TGCGCCAGCAGCGTGGGACAGAACTACGAGCAGTACTTC
NA	TRBV7-9	TRBJ2-1	CASSLAGGRYNEQFF	TGTGCCAGCAGCTTAGCGGGAGGCCGTTACAATGAGCAGTTCTTC
NA	TRBV7-7	TRBJ2-3	CASSLAITDTQYF	TGTGCTAGCAGCTTAGCCATCACAGATACGCAGTATTTT
TRBD2	TRBV7-8	TRBJ2-1	CASSLANSGGYEQFF	TGTGCCAGCAGCTTAGCGAATAGCGGGGGGTATGAGCAGTTCTTC
TRBD2	TRBV2	TRBJ2-1	CAILATSGGGNEQFF	TGTGCCATCTTGGCGACTAGCGGGGGGGGCAATGAGCAGTTCTTC
TRBD2	TRBV7-6	TRBJ2-2	CASSPPSGGAGGELFF	TGTGCCAGCAGCCCCCCCAGCGGGGGGGCCGGGGGGGAGCTGTTTTTT
NA	TRBV28	TRBJ1-5	CASNFWTVDQPQHF	TGTGCCAGCAATTTCTGGACAGTAGATCAGCCCCAGCATTTT
TRBD1	TRBV5-1	TRBJ1-6	CASSWTGENSPLHF	TGCGCCAGCAGTTGGACAGGGGAGAATTCACCCCTCCACTTT
NA	TRBV14	TRBJ1-2	CASSQDGAHLGGYTF	TGTGCCAGCAGCCAAGATGGAGCGCACCTCGGGGGCTACACCTTC